This TCR beta chain originates from a study of blood T cell repertoires in COVID-19. Study-wide background: Samples came from the United States, Italy and Spain, spanning acute and convalescent COVID-19. Nucleic acid was either cDNA or gDNA, and it came from T cells, B-cell-depleted T cells, or PBMCs.

Original processing notes: Nucleated cell number was recorded as an estimate derived from reference gene primer amplification. Some clones are missing from TCRdb's copy, which holds only in-frame ones; the method was immunoSEQ multiplex PCR. Clone size and V and J calls were adopted from that table, with D and trimming inferred from the DNA. The data show around 320,000 clones, approximately 88% seen once. The CDR3 covers 12 residues. CDR1 is DFQATT and CDR2 is SNEGSKA in the germline V gene (reference sequence). V was pared by 3 bases and J by 2 bases, with 5 bases between. This sequence joins TRBV20-1 and TRBJ1-5, with D uncertain. Sequencing was done on a sample of peripheral blood. The sequence came from a woman aged 25 to 45 who had recovered from COVID-19. CDR3 DNA: TGCAGTGCTAGTCCTGGCAATCAGCCCCAGCATTTT. Residues: CSASPGNQPQHF.